This T cell receptor beta chain was obtained from a study of blood T cell repertoires in COVID-19. About the study: There were acute and convalescent COVID-19 samples, and they came from the United States, Italy and Spain. PBMCs, B-cell-depleted T cells, or T cells were the source of the cDNA or gDNA that made up the material.

How the authors handled the data: Cell counts per sample came from amplifying reference gene primers. This table comes from immunoSEQ multiplex PCR, and its TCRdb copy is limited to in-frame clones, with some not included. The DNA was the basis for D and trimming; V, J and clone size are from that table. This sample has about 200,000 clones, with 94% found just once. One Seattle source followed patients from active infection through their disease course. The CDR3 runs to 16 residues. V gave up 4 bases and J gave up 1 base, with 14 bases separating them. CDR1 and CDR2 (germline): SGDLS, YYNGEE. This clonotype was obtained from a man aged 25-45 years with COVID-19, enrolled during active disease. The source material was peripheral blood. The chain carries TRBV9 and TRBJ2-2, with unresolved D. The CDR3 spells CASSPHGGRNTGELFF. The DNA for the CDR3 is TGTGCCAGCAGCCCCCACGGCGGCCGGAACACCGGGGAGCTGTTTTTT.